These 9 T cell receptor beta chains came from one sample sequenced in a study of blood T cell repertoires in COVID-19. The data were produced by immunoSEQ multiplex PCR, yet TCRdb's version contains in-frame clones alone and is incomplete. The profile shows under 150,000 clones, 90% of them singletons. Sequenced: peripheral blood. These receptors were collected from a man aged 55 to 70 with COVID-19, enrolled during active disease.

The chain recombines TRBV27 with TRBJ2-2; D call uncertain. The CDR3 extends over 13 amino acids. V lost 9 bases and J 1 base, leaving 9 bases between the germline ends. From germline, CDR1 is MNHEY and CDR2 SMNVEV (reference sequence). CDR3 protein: CASRRVNTGELFF. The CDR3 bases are TGTGCCAGTCGTCGGGTGAACACCGGGGAGCTGTTTTTT.

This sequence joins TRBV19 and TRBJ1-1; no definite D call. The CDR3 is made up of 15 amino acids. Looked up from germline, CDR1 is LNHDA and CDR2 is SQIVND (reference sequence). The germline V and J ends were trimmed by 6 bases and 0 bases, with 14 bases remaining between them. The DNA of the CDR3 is TGTGCCAGTAGGCCCGGGAGGGATATGAACACTGAAGCTTTCTTT. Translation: CASRPGRDMNTEAFF.

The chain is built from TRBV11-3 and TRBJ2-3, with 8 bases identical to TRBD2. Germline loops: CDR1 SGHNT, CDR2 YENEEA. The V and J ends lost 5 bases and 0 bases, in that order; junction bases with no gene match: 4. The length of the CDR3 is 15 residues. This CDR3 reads CASSALAGSTDTQYF. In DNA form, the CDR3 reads TGTGCCAGCAGCGCTTTAGCGGGAAGCACAGATACGCAGTATTTT.

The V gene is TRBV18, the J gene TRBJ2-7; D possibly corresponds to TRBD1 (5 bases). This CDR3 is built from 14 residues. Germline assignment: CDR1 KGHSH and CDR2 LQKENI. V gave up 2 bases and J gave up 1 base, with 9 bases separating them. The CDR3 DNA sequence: TGTGCCAGCTCACCAGCGACAGCTTCCTACGAGCAGTACTTC. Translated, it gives CASSPATASYEQYF.

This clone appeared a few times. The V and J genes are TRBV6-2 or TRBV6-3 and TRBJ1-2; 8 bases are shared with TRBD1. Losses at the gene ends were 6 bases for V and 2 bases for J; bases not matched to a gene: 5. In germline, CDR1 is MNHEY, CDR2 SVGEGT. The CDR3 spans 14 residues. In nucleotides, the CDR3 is TGTGCCAGCAGCCTACAGGGGGTAAACTATGGCTACACCTTC. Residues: CASSLQGVNYGYTF.

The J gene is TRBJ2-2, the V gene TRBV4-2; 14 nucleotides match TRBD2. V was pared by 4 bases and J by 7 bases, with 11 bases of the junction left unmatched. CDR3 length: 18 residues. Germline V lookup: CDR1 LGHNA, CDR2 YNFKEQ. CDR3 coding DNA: TGTGCCAGCAGCCGCCCGGGACTAGCGGGAGTATACAGCGGGGAGCTGTTTTTT. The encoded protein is CASSRPGLAGVYSGELFF.

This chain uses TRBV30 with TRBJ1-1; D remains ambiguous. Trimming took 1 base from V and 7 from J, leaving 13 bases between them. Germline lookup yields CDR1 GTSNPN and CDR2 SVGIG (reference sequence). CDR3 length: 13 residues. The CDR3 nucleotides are TGTGCCTGGAGTGCCCGGGCGCGGGATGAAGCTTTCTTT. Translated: CAWSARARDEAFF. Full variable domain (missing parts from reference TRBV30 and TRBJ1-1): SQTIHQWPATLVQPVGSPLSLECTVEGTSNPNLYWYRQAAGRGLQLLFYSVGIGQISSEVPQNLSASRPQDRQFILSSKKLLLSDSGFYLCAWSARARDEAFFGQGTRLTVV.

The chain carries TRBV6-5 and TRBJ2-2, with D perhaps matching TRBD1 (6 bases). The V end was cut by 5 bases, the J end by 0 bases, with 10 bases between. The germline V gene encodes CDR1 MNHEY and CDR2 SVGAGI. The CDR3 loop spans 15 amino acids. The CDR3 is CASSPWTANTGELFF. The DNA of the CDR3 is TGTGCCAGCAGTCCATGGACAGCGAACACCGGGGAGCTGTTTTTT.

CDR3 nucleotide sequence: TGTGCCAGCAGTTTCTCACTAATTGACAGGAATATTTTGGACACTGAAGCTTTCTTT. Translated, it gives CASSFSLIDRNILDTEAFF. The chain carries TRBV6-2 or TRBV6-3 and TRBJ1-1; TRBD1 is a possible D gene (6 bases). The V end lost 4 bases, the J end lost 3 bases, and 27 bases lay between the germline ends. This CDR3 is 19 amino acids long. The germline gives CDR1 MNHEY, CDR2 SVGEGT.